The 27 T cell receptor beta chains in this list originate from one sample, sequenced in a study of blood T cell repertoires in COVID-19. Data came from immunoSEQ multiplex PCR; TCRdb stores just in-frame clones and leaves some out. This repertoire shows about 160,000 clones, 82% found once; its top ten account for more than 9%. Sequencing was performed on peripheral blood. Source of these receptors: a woman aged 80 or over with active or convalescent COVID-19.

This chain connects TRBV19 to TRBJ1-1; tentatively, D is TRBD1 (5 bases). The germline V gene encodes CDR1 LNHDA and CDR2 SQIVND (reference sequence). CDR3 length: 16 residues. V dropped 4 bases and J dropped 3 bases, with 18 bases sitting between them. In DNA, the CDR3 is TGTGCCAGTAGTACTTGGGGGAGGGGCAAGGACACTGAAGCTTTCTTT. This translates into CASSTWGRGKDTEAFF.

This clone was counted once. The rearrangement links TRBV9 to TRBJ1-1; 8 nucleotides line up with TRBD1. The ends lost 2 bases at V and 4 bases at J; junction bases unmatched: 1. The germline V gene encodes CDR1 SGDLS and CDR2 YYNGEE. The CDR3 contains 13 residues. The CDR3, as DNA: TGTGCCAGCAGCGTTACAGGGGGCACTGAAGCTTTCTTT. Its translation is CASSVTGGTEAFF.

V usage is TRBV3-1 (or the pseudogene TRBV3-2) and J usage is TRBJ2-5, with TRBD2 matching over 9 bases. V lost 4 bases and J lost 2; bases outside the gene matches: 8. The CDR3 runs 16 residues. The V gene's germline CDR1 is LGHDT and CDR2 YNNKEL (reference sequence). In DNA, the CDR3 is TGTGCCAGCAGCCGCCCAGGGCTAGCGGGACAAGAGACCCAGTACTTC. Translating it yields CASSRPGLAGQETQYF.

J is TRBJ2-7 and V is TRBV3-1 (or the pseudogene TRBV3-2); D call uncertain. Trimming took 0 bases from V and 3 from J, leaving 15 bases between them. Germline V gene data show CDR1 as LGHDT and CDR2 as YNNKEL (reference sequence). The CDR3 runs to 16 residues. CDR3 protein: CASSQDGRPPLYEQYF. DNA for the CDR3: TGTGCCAGCAGCCAAGATGGCCGTCCCCCCCTCTACGAGCAGTACTTC.

V and J are TRBV10-3 and TRBJ2-7, with D uncertain. The CDR3 covers 13 residues. V was clipped by 10 bases and J by 1 base, with 14 bases between them. CDR1 is ENHRY and CDR2 is SYGVKD in the germline V gene. The CDR3: CATRFRLSYEQYF. CDR3 in DNA: TGTGCCACTCGCTTCAGATTATCCTACGAGCAGTACTTC.

The chain links TRBV10-3 to TRBJ1-1; 9 positions agree with TRBD1. V lost 6 bases and J lost 5; bases outside the gene matches: 7. Looked up from germline, CDR1 is ENHRY and CDR2 is SYGVKD. The length of the CDR3 is 14 residues. The CDR3 DNA reads as TGTGCCATCAGAGGACAGGGGAGAACGACTGAAGCTTTCTTT. Translating it yields CAIRGQGRTTEAFF.

This clone was recorded a few times. The chain uses TRBV6-5 and TRBJ2-7, with a possible D match to TRBD1 (6 bases). Germline CDR1 is MNHEY and CDR2 is SVGAGI. V dropped 10 bases and J dropped 3 bases, with 22 bases sitting between them. This CDR3 comprises 15 residues. The CDR3 DNA sequence: TGTGCCACCCGTAGGCAGGGGCGGCCAGACTACGAGCAGTACTTC. It is translated as CATRRQGRPDYEQYF.

A remark on this clone: The same CDR3 can be traced to other DNA sequences in this sample. The chain couples TRBV6-5 to TRBJ2-3; 7 bases are shared with TRBD1. Germline CDR1 is MNHEY and CDR2 is SVGAGI. There are 15 residues in the CDR3. V was clipped by 2 bases and J by 2 bases; unmatched bases: 4. The DNA of the CDR3 is TGTGCCAGCAGTTACAGGGGGCTAGCCACAGATACGCAGTATTTT. Translation gives CASSYRGLATDTQYF.

V gene TRBV10-1 combines with J gene TRBJ2-1; 8 nucleotides match TRBD2. Trimming removed 8 bases from V and 4 bases from J; junction bases left unmatched: 13. CDR1 and CDR2 from the germline V gene are WNHNN and SYGVQD (reference sequence). This CDR3 is built from 16 residues. The DNA for the CDR3 is TGCGCCAGCCGAAAGTGGGATAGCGGGGATTACAATGAGCAGTTCTTC. This codes for CASRKWDSGDYNEQFF.

With regard to this clone: Mismatch with germline at one junction end may stem from a read error. The chain uses TRBV7-7 and TRBJ2-1, with D tentatively TRBD1 (5 bases). The CDR3 consists of 13 residues. From germline, CDR1 is SSHAT and CDR2 FNYEAQ (reference sequence). The CDR3 here is CASSLDRDNEQFF. In DNA form, the CDR3 reads TGTGCTAGCAGCTTAGACAGAGACAATGAGCAGTTCTTC.

V is TRBV3-1 (or the pseudogene TRBV3-2) and J is TRBJ1-3; TRBD1 aligns across 9 bases. Germline V CDR1 and CDR2: LGHDT, YNNKEL (reference sequence). With 4 bases clipped from V and 4 bases from J, the junction kept 5 bases outside the gene matches. CDR3 length: 15 residues. As DNA, the CDR3 is TGTGCCAGCAGCCTAGGACAGGGGAGAGGAAACACCATATATTTT. Residues: CASSLGQGRGNTIYF.

The V and J genes are TRBV5-1 and TRBJ2-3; D might be TRBD1 (6 bases). The CDR3 has 13 residues. V shed 3 bases and J shed 4 bases, with 9 bases lying between them. In germline, CDR1 is SGHRS, CDR2 YFSETQ. CDR3 in DNA: TGCGCCAGCAGCTCACAGGGCCCAGATACGCAGTATTTT. Residues: CASSSQGPDTQYF.

The chain recombines TRBV6-5 with TRBJ1-3; no clear D. Trimming took off 5 bases at V and 3 bases at J, with 14 bases between the two ends. The germline V gene has CDR1 MNHEY and CDR2 SVGAGI. The CDR3 is 15 residues long. The DNA of the CDR3 is TGTGCCAGCAGTCCCGAGGGTACTCTTGGAAACACCATATATTTT. This codes for CASSPEGTLGNTIYF.

The gene calls are TRBV7-2 and TRBJ2-3; TRBD1 agrees at 9 bases. This CDR3 contains 15 residues. Per the germline V gene, CDR1 is SGHTA and CDR2 is FQGNSA. The ends lost 1 base at V and 4 bases at J; junction bases unmatched: 3. The CDR3 here is CASSLDRGRPDTQYF. In nucleotides, the CDR3 is TGTGCCAGCAGCTTAGACAGGGGGCGGCCAGATACGCAGTATTTT. Combining the CDR3 with reference TRBV7-2 and TRBJ2-3 gives the whole variable domain GAGVSQSPSNKVTEKGKDVELRCDPISGHTALYWYRQSLGQGLEFLIYFQGNSAPDKSGLPSDRFSAERTGGSVSTLTIQRTQQEDSAVYLCASSLDRGRPDTQYFGPGTRLTVL.

This chain uses TRBV5-8 with TRBJ1-5; D uncertain. In germline, CDR1 is SGHTS, CDR2 YDEGEE. The CDR3 spans 12 residues. The CDR3 DNA sequence: TGTGCTAGCGCGGTGTACAATCAGCCCCAGCATTTT. Protein: CASAVYNQPQHF.

The chain combines TRBV6-5 with TRBJ2-3, with D uncertain. Trimming took off 5 bases at V and 1 base at J, with 7 bases between the two ends. CDR3 size: 13 residues. The germline CDR1 and CDR2 sequences are MNHEY and SVGAGI. The CDR3 region is CASSRQGTDTQYF. CDR3 sequence (DNA): TGTGCCAGCAGTAGACAAGGCACAGATACGCAGTATTTT.

In its sample, this clone was seen a few times. The rearrangement uses TRBV5-6 and TRBJ1-5; D not certain. V lost 2 bases to trimming and J lost 5 bases, with 8 bases between them. The CDR3 sequence is 13 residues long. The germline CDR1 and CDR2 sequences are SGHDT and YYEEEE. CDR3 amino acids: CASSFYSDQPQHF. CDR3 DNA: TGTGCCAGCAGCTTCTACAGTGATCAGCCCCAGCATTTT.

This chain links TRBV11-2 with TRBJ2-1; the match to TRBD1 covers 9 bases. Trimming at V came to 2 bases and at J to 1 base, leaving 6 bases not matched to a gene. Germline CDR1 reads SGHAT; CDR2 reads FQNNGV. The CDR3 extends over 17 amino acids. Written as DNA, the CDR3 is TGTGCCAGCAGCTTATTTCCCGGGACAGGGTCCTACAATGAGCAGTTCTTC. It encodes CASSLFPGTGSYNEQFF.

The chain uses TRBV5-1 and TRBJ2-7; 7 nucleotides agree with TRBD1. Germline V CDR1 and CDR2: SGHRS, YFSETQ. The V gene end was trimmed by 6 bases and the J gene end by 1 base; junction bases not matched to a gene: 10. The CDR3 has 15 amino acids. CDR3 amino acids: CASTPTGTASYEQYF. The CDR3 nucleotides read TGCGCCAGCACCCCGACTGGGACAGCGTCCTACGAGCAGTACTTC.

This chain connects TRBV10-3 to TRBJ2-7, with 11 positions matching TRBD1. Germline V lookup: CDR1 ENHRY, CDR2 SYGVKD. The CDR3 extends over 12 amino acids. The ends lost 10 bases at V and 3 bases at J; junction bases unmatched: 2. In DNA, the CDR3 is TGTGCCACCGGGACAGGGGGCTACGAGCAGTACTTC. Encoded protein: CATGTGGYEQYF.

The chain recombines TRBV19 with TRBJ2-5; D call uncertain. Per the germline V gene, CDR1 is LNHDA and CDR2 is SQIVND (reference sequence). V gave up 3 bases and J gave up 2 bases, with 13 bases separating them. This CDR3 spans 15 amino acids. Here the CDR3 reads CASSITNTVQETQYF. The CDR3 DNA is TGTGCCAGTAGTATTACCAACACCGTTCAAGAGACCCAGTACTTC.

This clone was counted a single time. The junction does not match germline at one end; this may be a read error. The chain uses TRBV7-7 and TRBJ2-5; 9 bases are a match to TRBD1. The germline gives CDR1 SSHAT, CDR2 FNYEAQ (reference sequence). The CDR3 has 15 residues. DNA of the CDR3: TGTGCTAGCAGCCTAAGGACAGGGGTTTGGGAGACCCAGTACTTC. Translation: CASSLRTGVWETQYF.

The V and J genes are TRBV18 and TRBJ2-1; TRBD2 matches at 7 bases. The ends lost 2 bases at V and 9 bases at J; junction bases unmatched: 4. This CDR3 has 13 amino acids. Germline CDR1 and CDR2: KGHSH and LQKENI. The CDR3 region has the DNA TGTGCCAGCTCACCAAGCGGGATGCTTGAGCAGTTCTTC. It translates to CASSPSGMLEQFF.

The gene calls are TRBV12-2 and TRBJ1-1. TRBV12-2 is tagged as a pseudogene. The CDR3 extends over 20 amino acids. This CDR3 reads CASRLARVQGRTVADTEAFF. Written as DNA, the CDR3 is TGTGCAAGTCGCTTAGCGAGGGTCCAAGGCCGAACCGTTGCGGACACTGAAGCTTTCTTT.

V gene TRBV7-9 combines with J gene TRBJ1-2; no definite D call. The germline gives CDR1 SEHNR, CDR2 FQNEAQ (reference sequence). The ends were cut back, 2 bases at V and 7 bases at J, with 8 bases in the middle. This CDR3 comprises 12 residues. The CDR3 nucleotides are TGTGCCAGCAGCTTATTTCTGGCTGGCTACACCTTC. Its protein product is CASSLFLAGYTF.

In this sample, this clone turned up a few times. This chain joins TRBV2 and TRBJ2-2, with D possibly TRBD2 on 5 matching bases. V was trimmed by 6 bases and J by 7 bases, leaving 15 bases between them. There are 14 residues in the CDR3. CDR1 and CDR2 from the germline V gene are SNHLY and FYNNEI. CDR3 amino acids: CASSGLQMGGELFF. The CDR3 DNA reads TGTGCCAGCAGCGGACTTCAGATGGGCGGGGAGCTGTTTTTT.

This chain links TRBV12-3 or TRBV12-4 with TRBJ1-1; possibly TRBD1 for D (6 bases). Deletions cut 5 bases from V and 7 bases from J, with 11 bases between. CDR3 length: 12 residues. CDR3 in amino acids: CASSTRDIEAFF. CDR3 nucleotide sequence: TGTGCCAGCAGTACCCGGGACATTGAAGCTTTCTTT.